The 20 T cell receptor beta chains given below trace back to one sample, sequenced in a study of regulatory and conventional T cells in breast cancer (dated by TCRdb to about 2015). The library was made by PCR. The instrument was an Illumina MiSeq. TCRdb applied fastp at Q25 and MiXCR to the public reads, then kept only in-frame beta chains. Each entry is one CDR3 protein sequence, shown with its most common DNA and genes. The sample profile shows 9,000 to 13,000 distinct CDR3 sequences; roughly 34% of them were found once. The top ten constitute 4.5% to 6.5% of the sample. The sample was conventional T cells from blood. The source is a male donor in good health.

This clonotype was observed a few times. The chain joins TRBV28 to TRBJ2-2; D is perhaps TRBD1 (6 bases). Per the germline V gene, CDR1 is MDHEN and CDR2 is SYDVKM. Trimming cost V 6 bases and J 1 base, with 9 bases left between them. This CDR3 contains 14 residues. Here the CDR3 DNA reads TGTGCCAGCAGCCCGACAGGGAACACCGGGGAGCTGTTTTTT. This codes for CASSPTGNTGELFF.

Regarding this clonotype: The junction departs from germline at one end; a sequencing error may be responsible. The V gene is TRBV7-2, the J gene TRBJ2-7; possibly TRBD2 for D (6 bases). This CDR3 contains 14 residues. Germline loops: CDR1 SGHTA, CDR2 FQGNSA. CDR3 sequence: CASNIKGPLGGQYF. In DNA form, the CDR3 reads TGCGCCAGCAATATTAAAGGACCCCTGGGAGGGCAGTACTTC.

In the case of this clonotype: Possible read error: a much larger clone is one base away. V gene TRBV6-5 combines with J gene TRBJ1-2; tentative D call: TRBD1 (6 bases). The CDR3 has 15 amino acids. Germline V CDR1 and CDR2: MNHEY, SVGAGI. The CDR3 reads CAGSRGTPFNYGYTF. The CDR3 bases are TGTGCCGGCAGTCGAGGGACACCTTTCAACTATGGCTACACCTTC.

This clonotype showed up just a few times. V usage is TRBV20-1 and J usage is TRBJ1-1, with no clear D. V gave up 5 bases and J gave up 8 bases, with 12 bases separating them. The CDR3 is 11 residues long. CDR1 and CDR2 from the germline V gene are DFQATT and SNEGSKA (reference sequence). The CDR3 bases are TGCAGTGCTGTCAGTGATCCAGAAGCTTTCTTT. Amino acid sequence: CSAVSDPEAFF.

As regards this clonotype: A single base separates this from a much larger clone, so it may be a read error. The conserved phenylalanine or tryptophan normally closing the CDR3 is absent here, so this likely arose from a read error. CDR3 loop: CASSYSGLAGVYNEQFS. The DNA of the CDR3 is TGTGCCAGCAGTTACTCGGGACTAGCGGGGGTTTACAATGAGCAGTTCTCC. The chain recombines TRBV6-2 or TRBV6-3 with TRBJ2-1; 14 nucleotides align to TRBD2. This CDR3 contains 17 residues. Germline V gene sequence: CDR1 MNHEY, CDR2 SVGEGT. The V and J ends lost 0 bases and 4 bases, in that order; junction bases with no gene match: 2.

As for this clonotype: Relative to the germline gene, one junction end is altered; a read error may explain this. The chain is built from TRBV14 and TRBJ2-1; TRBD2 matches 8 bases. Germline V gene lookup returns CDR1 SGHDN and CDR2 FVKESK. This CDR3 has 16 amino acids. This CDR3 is CASSQDRTSGNNEQLF. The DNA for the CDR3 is TGTGCCAGCAGCCAAGATAGAACTAGCGGCAACAATGAGCAGCTCTTC.

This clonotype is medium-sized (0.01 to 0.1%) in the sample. The CDR3 bases are TGTGCCAGCAGCTCTCTAGGGAGGACATTTGGAAACACCATATATTTT. Its protein product is CASSSLGRTFGNTIYF. V is TRBV13 and J is TRBJ1-3; weak D call: TRBD1 (5 bases). V was shortened by 4 bases and J by 3 bases, with 16 bases between the two germline ends. In germline, CDR1 is PRHDT, CDR2 FYEKMQ (reference sequence). The CDR3 runs to 16 residues.

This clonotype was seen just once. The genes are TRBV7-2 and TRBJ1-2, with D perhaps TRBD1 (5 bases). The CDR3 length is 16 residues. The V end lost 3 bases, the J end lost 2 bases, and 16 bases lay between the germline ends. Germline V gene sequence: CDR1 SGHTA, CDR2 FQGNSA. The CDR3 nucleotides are TGTGCCAGCAGCTTCAGGGCAGGTCCCTTCAACTATGGCTACACCTTC. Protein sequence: CASSFRAGPFNYGYTF.

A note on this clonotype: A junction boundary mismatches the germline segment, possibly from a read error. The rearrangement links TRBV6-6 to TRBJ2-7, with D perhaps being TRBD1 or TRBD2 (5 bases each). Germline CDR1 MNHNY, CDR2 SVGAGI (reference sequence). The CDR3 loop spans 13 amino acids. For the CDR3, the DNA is TGTGCCTGCAGTTACGGGGCTGCGTACGAGCAGTACTTC. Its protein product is CACSYGAAYEQYF.

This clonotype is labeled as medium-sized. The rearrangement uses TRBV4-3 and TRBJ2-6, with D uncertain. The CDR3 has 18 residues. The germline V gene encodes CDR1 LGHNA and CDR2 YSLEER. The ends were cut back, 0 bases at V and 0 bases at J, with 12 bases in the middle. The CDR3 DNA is TGCGCCAGCAGCCAAGATCACGGCGGTGGCTCTGGGGCCAACGTCCTGACTTTC. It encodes CASSQDHGGGSGANVLTF.

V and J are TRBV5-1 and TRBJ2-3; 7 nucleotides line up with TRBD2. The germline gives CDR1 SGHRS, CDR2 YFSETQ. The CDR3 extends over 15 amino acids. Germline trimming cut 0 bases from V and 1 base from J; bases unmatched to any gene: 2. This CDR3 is CASSLGEGRTDTQYF. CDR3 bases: TGCGCCAGCAGCTTGGGGGAGGGCCGCACAGATACGCAGTATTTT.

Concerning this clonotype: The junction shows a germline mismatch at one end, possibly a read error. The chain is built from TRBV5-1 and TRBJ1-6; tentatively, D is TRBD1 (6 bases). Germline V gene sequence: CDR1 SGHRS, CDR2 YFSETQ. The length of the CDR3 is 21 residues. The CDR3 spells CASSSPGPQGTRGSYNSPLHF. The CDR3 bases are TGTGCCAGCAGTTCCCCCGGCCCTCAGGGGACTCGGGGCTCCTATAATTCACCCCTCCACTTT.

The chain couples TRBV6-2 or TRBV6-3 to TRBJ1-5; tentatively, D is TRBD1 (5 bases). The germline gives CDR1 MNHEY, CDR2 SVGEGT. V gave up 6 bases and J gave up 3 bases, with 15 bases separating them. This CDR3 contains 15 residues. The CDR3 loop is CASRIGTSHNQPQHF. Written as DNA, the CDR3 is TGTGCCAGCAGAATCGGGACCTCTCACAATCAGCCCCAGCATTTT.

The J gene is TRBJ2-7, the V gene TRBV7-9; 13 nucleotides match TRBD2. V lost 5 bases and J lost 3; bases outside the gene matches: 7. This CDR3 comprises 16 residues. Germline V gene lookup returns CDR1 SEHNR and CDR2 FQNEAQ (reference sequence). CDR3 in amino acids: CASSPPGLAGVYEQYF. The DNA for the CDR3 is TGTGCCAGCAGCCCTCCCGGACTAGCGGGGGTCTACGAGCAGTACTTC.

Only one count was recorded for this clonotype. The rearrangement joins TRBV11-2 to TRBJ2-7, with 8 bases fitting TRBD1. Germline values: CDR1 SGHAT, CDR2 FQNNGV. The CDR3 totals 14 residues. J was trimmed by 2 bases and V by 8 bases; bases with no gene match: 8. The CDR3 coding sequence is TGTGCCAGCTCGAGGGGACAGGTACCCTACGAGCAGTACTTC. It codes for CASSRGQVPYEQYF.

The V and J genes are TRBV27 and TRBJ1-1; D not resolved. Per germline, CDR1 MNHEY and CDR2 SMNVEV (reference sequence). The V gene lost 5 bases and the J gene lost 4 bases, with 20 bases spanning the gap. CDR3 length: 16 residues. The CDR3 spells CASSANAGWVGTEAFF. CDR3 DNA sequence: TGTGCCAGCAGTGCCAATGCGGGATGGGTCGGCACTGAAGCTTTCTTT.

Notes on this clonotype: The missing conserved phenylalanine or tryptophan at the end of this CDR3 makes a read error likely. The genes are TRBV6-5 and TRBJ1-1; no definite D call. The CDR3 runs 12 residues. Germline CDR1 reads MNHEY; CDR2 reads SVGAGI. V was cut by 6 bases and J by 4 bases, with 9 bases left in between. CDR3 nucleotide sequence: TGTGCCAGCAGGGCGGGGTTCACTGAAGCTTTCTCT. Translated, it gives CASRAGFTEAFS.

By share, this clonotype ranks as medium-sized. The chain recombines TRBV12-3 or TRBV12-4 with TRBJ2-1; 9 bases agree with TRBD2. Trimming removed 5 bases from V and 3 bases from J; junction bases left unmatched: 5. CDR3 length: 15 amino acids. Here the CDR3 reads CASSRGGAVYNEQFF. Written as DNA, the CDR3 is TGTGCCAGCAGTCGCGGGGGGGCTGTCTACAATGAGCAGTTCTTC.

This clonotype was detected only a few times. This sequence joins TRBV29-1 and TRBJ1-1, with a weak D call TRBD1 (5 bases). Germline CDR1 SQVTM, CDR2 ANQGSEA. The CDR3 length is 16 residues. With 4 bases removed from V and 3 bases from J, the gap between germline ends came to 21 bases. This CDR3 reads CSVVRRLGLGHTEAFF. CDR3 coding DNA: TGCAGCGTTGTCCGGCGACTCGGGTTGGGGCACACTGAAGCTTTCTTT.

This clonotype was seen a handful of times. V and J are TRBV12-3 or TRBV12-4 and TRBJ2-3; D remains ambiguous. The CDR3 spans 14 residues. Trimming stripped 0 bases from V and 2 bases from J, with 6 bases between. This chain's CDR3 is CASSLAGSTDTQYF. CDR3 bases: TGTGCCAGCAGTTTAGCGGGGTCCACAGATACGCAGTATTTT.